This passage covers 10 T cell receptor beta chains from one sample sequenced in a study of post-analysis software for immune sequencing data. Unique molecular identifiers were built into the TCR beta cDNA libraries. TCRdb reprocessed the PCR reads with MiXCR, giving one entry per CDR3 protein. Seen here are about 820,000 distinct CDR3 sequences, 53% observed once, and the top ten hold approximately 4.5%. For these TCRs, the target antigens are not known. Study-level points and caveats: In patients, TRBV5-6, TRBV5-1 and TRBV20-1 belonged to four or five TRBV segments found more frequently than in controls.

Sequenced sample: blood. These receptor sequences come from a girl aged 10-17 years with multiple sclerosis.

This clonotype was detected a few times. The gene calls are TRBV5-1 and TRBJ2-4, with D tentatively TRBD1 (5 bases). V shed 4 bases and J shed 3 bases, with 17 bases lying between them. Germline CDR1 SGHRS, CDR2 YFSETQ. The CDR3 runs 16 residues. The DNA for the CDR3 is TGCGCCAGCAGCCTGCTGGGGCAGGGCGACAAAAACATTCAGTACTTC. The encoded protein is CASSLLGQGDKNIQYF.

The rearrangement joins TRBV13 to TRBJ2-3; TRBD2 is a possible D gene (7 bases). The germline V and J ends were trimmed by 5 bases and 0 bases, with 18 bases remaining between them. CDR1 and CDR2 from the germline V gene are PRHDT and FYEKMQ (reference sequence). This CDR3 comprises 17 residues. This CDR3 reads CASSPPDSGISTDTQYF. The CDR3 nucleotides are TGTGCCAGCAGCCCCCCGGACAGCGGGATTAGCACAGATACGCAGTATTTT.

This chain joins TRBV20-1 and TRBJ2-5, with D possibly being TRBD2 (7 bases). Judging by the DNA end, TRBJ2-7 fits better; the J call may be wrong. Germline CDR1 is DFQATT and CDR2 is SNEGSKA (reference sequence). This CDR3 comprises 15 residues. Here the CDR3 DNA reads TGCAGTGCTAGCCCCGACGGGGGGCTGTCCTACGAGCAGTACTTC. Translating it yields CSASPDGGLSYEQYF.

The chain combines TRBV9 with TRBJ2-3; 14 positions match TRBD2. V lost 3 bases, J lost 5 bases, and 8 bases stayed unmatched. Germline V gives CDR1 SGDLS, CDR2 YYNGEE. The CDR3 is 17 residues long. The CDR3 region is CASSGPGTSGRRDTQYF. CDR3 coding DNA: TGTGCCAGCAGCGGCCCCGGGACTAGCGGGAGAAGAGATACGCAGTATTTT.

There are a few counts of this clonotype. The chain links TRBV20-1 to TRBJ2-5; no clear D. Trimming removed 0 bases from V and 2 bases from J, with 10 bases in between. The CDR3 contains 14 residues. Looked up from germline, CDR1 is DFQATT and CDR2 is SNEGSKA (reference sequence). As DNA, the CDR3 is TGCAGTGCTAGAGAACCGCCAGGACAAGAGACCCAGTACTTC. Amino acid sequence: CSAREPPGQETQYF.

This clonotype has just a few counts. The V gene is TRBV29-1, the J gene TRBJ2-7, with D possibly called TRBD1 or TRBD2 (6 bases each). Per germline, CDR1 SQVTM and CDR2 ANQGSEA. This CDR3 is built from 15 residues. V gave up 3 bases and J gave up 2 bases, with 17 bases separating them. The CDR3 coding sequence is TGCAGCGTTGAGGGGGGCCAAGGAAGGACCTACGAGCAGTACTTC. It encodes CSVEGGQGRTYEQYF.

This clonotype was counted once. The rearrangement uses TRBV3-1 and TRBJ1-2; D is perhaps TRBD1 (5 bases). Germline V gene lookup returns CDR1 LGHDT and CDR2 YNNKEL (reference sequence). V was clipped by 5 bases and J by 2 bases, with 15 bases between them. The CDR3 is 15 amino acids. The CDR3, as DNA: TGTGCCAGCAGCTCAAGGAGGGGTTTCAACTATGGCTACACCTTC. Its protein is CASSSRRGFNYGYTF.

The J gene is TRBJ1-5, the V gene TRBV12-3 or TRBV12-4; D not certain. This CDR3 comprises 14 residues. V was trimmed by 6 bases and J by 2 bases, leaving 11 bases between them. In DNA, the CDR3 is TGTGCCAGCAGCAACTCCGGGGGCAATCAGCCCCAGCATTTT. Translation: CASSNSGGNQPQHF.

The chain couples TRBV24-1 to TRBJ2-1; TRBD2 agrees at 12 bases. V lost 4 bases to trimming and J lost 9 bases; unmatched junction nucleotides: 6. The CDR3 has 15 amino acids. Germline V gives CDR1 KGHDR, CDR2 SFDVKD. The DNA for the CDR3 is TGTGCCACCAGTGACGCTAGCGGGAGGGCGTCTGAGCAGTTCTTC. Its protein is CATSDASGRASEQFF.

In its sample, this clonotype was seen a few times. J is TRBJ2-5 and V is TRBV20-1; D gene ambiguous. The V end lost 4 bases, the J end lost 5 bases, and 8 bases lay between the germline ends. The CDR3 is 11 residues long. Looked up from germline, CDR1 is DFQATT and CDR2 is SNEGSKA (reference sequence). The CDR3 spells CSANLWETQYF. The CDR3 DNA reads TGCAGTGCTAATTTATGGGAGACCCAGTACTTC.